Listed here is a single T cell receptor beta chain. No antigen is known for it. One base away there is no much larger clone; base qualities are not given. The data are from a study of human thymus T cells (dated by TCRdb to 2020 to 2022). Regarding the study in general: TCR alpha and beta repertoires from seven to nine infant thymus samples and four related peripheral blood samples were characterized in the study. The infant donors were about 6 to 250 days old, and the cohort included several males and a couple of females.

Thymus tissue was collected as surgical resects that were removed during corrective cardiac surgery. The donors were immunologically healthy infants in Finland who had open corrective cardiac surgery for congenital heart defects. Thymocytes were released mechanically from tissue and stored at -70 °C as pellets of roughly 8.5-32 million cells. Genomic DNA was extracted from frozen cell pellets with a QIAsymphony instrument. The cysteine opens and the phenylalanine closes a CDR3 of 16 amino acids. Only CDR3 DNA remains: 48 bases, in frame from the first base. Trimming removed 4 bases from V and 4 bases from J; the gene matches leave 13 bases unexplained. Via the germline V gene, CDR1 is MDHEN and CDR2 SYDVKM. Results and caveats for the whole study, not just this receptor: Both the thymic and the peripheral blood repertoires appeared to show biased V and J gene segment usage. Highly overlapping thymic TCR repertoires among unrelated individuals were reported in the related research. Thymus samples yielded on average around 810,000 unique TCRB clonotypes, compared with 70,000 to 85,000 from blood samples.

The immunoSEQ multiplex PCR assay was used to amplify the TCRB and TCRAD loci from a standardized quantity of quality-controlled genomic DNA. The amplicons spanned the V(D)J region and were long enough to cover the CDR3 and allow V and J genes to be identified. The commercial immunoSEQ service was used to sequence amplicons on an Illumina platform. On the authors' methods: Primer bias and sequencing errors were corrected using previously described methods, and TCRAD and TCRB definitions followed the IMGT database. The repertoires were analysed using immunoSEQ Analyzer 3.0 and VDJTools for basic statistics, V/J segment usage, diversity estimates, rarefaction and pairwise overlap. Chao1, ChaoE, Efron-Thisted, Shannon and inverse Simpson indices were used to estimate diversity, which was also estimated on datasets down-sampled to the smallest sample. For repertoire overlap, CDR3 nucleotide sequence, V gene and J gene had to match strictly, and clustering was done by Jaccard-based multidimensional scaling. TCRdb retrieved this table from immuneACCESS and kept in-frame rearrangements only. Not all clones are present; in checked studies, unresolved V genes account for under half, and no reason is known for the remainder. The D gene and trimming were derived from the DNA, and the V and J assignments and clone size from that table. The sample table contains tens of thousands of clones; only one count was recorded for 85% to 95% of them. The ten top clones hold around 0.037% of the sample.

Sequencing used thymus tissue. The source is a girl under three years old with a congenital heart defect but otherwise immunologically healthy. Here the chain combines TRBV28 and TRBJ2-7; 7 bases in the junction line up with TRBD1. In nucleotides, the sequence is TGTGCCAGCAGTTCGCTCGACAGGGTTGAGATGTACGAGCAGTACTTC. Translation gives CASSSLDRVEMYEQYF.